The rows below give T cell receptor beta chains drawn from one sample of a study of T cell changes during pregnancy in multiple sclerosis. Sequencing used immunoSEQ multiplex PCR; TCRdb keeps in-frame clones, though not all of them. Here the sample spans about 60,000 clones, 80% to 95% being singletons. Source: peripheral blood, taken in the first trimester of pregnancy. Receptor source: a female donor with multiple sclerosis, enrolled in a pregnancy study. Both conserved end residues are part of each CDR3. Each record gives: V gene, J gene, CDR3 protein.

v_call: TRBV18; j_call: TRBJ1-2; cdr3_aa: CASSPGAAPSTNYGYTF
v_call: TRBV29-1; j_call: TRBJ2-5; cdr3_aa: CSAAGTSIETQYF
v_call: TRBV27; j_call: TRBJ2-7; cdr3_aa: CASSPRDRGAWYEQYF
v_call: TRBV15; j_call: TRBJ2-7; cdr3_aa: CATSRDTQGGVEQYF
v_call: TRBV4-3; j_call: TRBJ2-1; cdr3_aa: CASSLLTTSESLSYNEQFF
v_call: TRBV7-2; j_call: TRBJ1-6; cdr3_aa: CASSSPVSGRDYNSPLHF
v_call: TRBV6-1; j_call: TRBJ2-5; cdr3_aa: CASTGTLLQETQYF
v_call: TRBV11-2; j_call: TRBJ2-1; cdr3_aa: CASSLLAGGGPQFF
v_call: TRBV4-2; j_call: TRBJ2-1; cdr3_aa: CASSHPARANNEQFF
v_call: TRBV11-3; j_call: TRBJ2-1; cdr3_aa: CASSPREGPINEQFF
v_call: TRBV18; j_call: TRBJ1-2; cdr3_aa: CASVANRGDYGYTF